Listed here are 13 T cell receptor beta chains from one sample, sequenced in a study of human T cells and chemical hapten exposure. Time point meaning: patch test 1, 2 weeks after DPC sensitization. The treatment is: therapeutic diphenylcyclopropenone sensitization with weekly scalp DPC. TCRdb processed the RACE reads anew with MiXCR; each CDR3 protein has one entry. The data show more than 65,000 distinct CDR3 sequences, 25% to 40% seen once. Sequencing was performed on whole blood, taken in connection with sensitization to the hapten diphenylcyclopropenone (DPC). The receptors here all came from a man aged 40-55 years with alopecia areata. Some clones in this sample may be carry-over from other donors' samples.

This clonotype was seen a few times. The chain is built from TRBV9 and TRBJ1-1; 11 bases agree with TRBD1. J was trimmed by 3 bases and V by 2 bases; bases with no gene match: 9. Germline V gene lookup returns CDR1 SGDLS and CDR2 YYNGEE. The CDR3 totals 17 residues. CDR3 nucleotides: TGTGCCAGCAGCGTCGCGGGACAGGGGGTGGTAGACACTGAAGCTTTCTTT. Translated: CASSVAGQGVVDTEAFF. The variable domain in full, completed from reference TRBV9 and TRBJ1-1, reads DSGVTQTPKHLITATGQRVTLRCSPRSGDLSVYWYQQSLDQGLQFLIQYYNGEERAKGNILERFSAQQFPDLHSELNLSSLELGDSALYFCASSVAGQGVVDTEAFFGQGTRLTVV.

There are a few counts of this clonotype. This chain connects TRBV6-1 to TRBJ2-2, with D tentatively TRBD1 (6 bases). There are 17 residues in the CDR3. V lost 5 bases to trimming and J lost 6 bases, with 22 bases between them. Germline V gene lookup returns CDR1 MNHNS and CDR2 SASEGT. CDR3 sequence: CASSPGTSHRVAGELFF. The DNA of the CDR3 is TGTGCCAGCAGTCCCGGGACATCCCACCGGGTCGCCGGGGAGCTGTTTTTT.

CDR3 amino acids: CASRQTSGRALKGTDTQYF. The CDR3 DNA reads TGTGCCAGCAGACAGACTAGCGGGAGGGCCTTGAAAGGCACAGATACGCAGTATTTT. This chain connects TRBV7-8 to TRBJ2-3, with 14 bases that match TRBD2. This CDR3 is 19 amino acids long. The V gene's germline CDR1 is SGHVS and CDR2 FQNEAQ. V shed 6 bases, J shed 1 base, and the junction held 12 bases outside the gene matches.

The J gene is TRBJ2-5, the V gene TRBV28; 8 positions agree with TRBD1. Germline V lookup: CDR1 MDHEN, CDR2 SYDVKM. V was clipped by 5 bases and J by 4 bases; unmatched bases: 9. This CDR3 spans 15 amino acids. The CDR3 loop is CASSPRRTGTETQYF. In DNA, the CDR3 is TGTGCCAGCAGTCCCCGGAGGACAGGGACAGAGACCCAGTACTTC.

V gene TRBV7-8 combines with J gene TRBJ2-1; TRBD2 agrees at 14 bases. Germline V CDR1 and CDR2: SGHVS, FQNEAQ. The CDR3 is made up of 15 amino acids. V shed 1 base, J shed 10 bases, and the junction held 3 bases outside the gene matches. The CDR3: CASSLVGTSGREQFF. As DNA, the CDR3 is TGTGCCAGCAGCTTAGTCGGGACTAGCGGGAGAGAGCAGTTCTTC.

The J gene is TRBJ1-1, the V gene TRBV29-1; 7 nucleotides line up with TRBD1. From germline, CDR1 is SQVTM and CDR2 ANQGSEA. This CDR3 has 14 amino acids. The V gene end was trimmed by 1 base and the J gene end by 4 bases; junction bases not matched to a gene: 6. CDR3: CSVEALRQGTEAFF. In nucleotides, the CDR3 is TGCAGCGTTGAAGCCCTGAGACAGGGCACTGAAGCTTTCTTT.

The chain recombines TRBV7-2 with TRBJ2-5, with D possibly being TRBD1 or TRBD2 (6 bases each). V was cut by 4 bases and J by 1 base, with 10 bases left in between. The CDR3 has 14 amino acids. Germline-derived CDR1 and CDR2 are SGHTA and FQGNSA. CDR3 coding DNA: TGTGCCAGCAGCTCGGGGGCTCGCCAAGAGACCCAGTACTTC. Translating it yields CASSSGARQETQYF. The full variable domain, in which reference TRBV7-2 and TRBJ2-5 provide the parts outside the CDR3, is GAGVSQSPSNKVTEKGKDVELRCDPISGHTALYWYRQSLGQGLEFLIYFQGNSAPDKSGLPSDRFSAERTGGSVSTLTIQRTQQEDSAVYLCASSSGARQETQYFGPGTRLLVL.

This clonotype occurred a few times. This chain links TRBV7-2 with TRBJ2-7; D not certain. The germline V and J ends were trimmed by 5 bases and 0 bases, with 14 bases remaining between them. Germline values: CDR1 SGHTA, CDR2 FQGNSA. This CDR3 is 15 amino acids long. The CDR3 nucleotides read TGTGCCAGCAGCCAAGACGCCGTGAGCTCCTACGAGCAGTACTTC. This codes for CASSQDAVSSYEQYF.

This clonotype was seen only a few times. This rearrangement joins TRBV21-1 to TRBJ1-5; the D call of TRBD1 is as the table states it, not checked on the DNA. TRBV21-1 counts as a pseudogene. The CDR3 has 17 residues. The CDR3 nucleotides are TGTGCCAGCGAGCGGCCCAATAAGGACAGGGGCAATCAGCCCCAGCATTTT. Its translation is CASERPNKDRGNQPQHF.

In this sample, this clonotype turned up a few times. The chain employs TRBV7-9 and TRBJ2-1; TRBD1 matches at 7 bases. The CDR3 loop spans 13 amino acids. The V gene's germline CDR1 is SEHNR and CDR2 FQNEAQ (reference sequence). V dropped 8 bases and J dropped 5; count of bases not matched to a gene: 6. This CDR3 reads CASQGGEHNEQFF. In nucleotides, the CDR3 is TGTGCCAGCCAAGGGGGCGAACACAATGAGCAGTTCTTC.

The chain uses TRBV12-3 or TRBV12-4 and TRBJ1-1; D remains ambiguous. Trimming left V 3 bases short and J 0 bases short, with 14 bases between. The CDR3 length is 16 residues. The CDR3 region has the DNA TGTGCCAGCAGTTTGGGTCCGGGTGCTATGAACACTGAAGCTTTCTTT. It is translated as CASSLGPGAMNTEAFF.

The genes are TRBV4-2 and TRBJ2-1; 8 nucleotides agree with TRBD1. Trimming took 0 bases from V and 7 from J; bases not matched to a gene: 14. Germline V gene lookup returns CDR1 LGHNA and CDR2 YNFKEQ. This CDR3 has 18 residues. CDR3 region: CASSQDGIGQGRWNEQFF. CDR3 DNA: TGTGCCAGCAGCCAAGATGGGATTGGACAGGGAAGGTGGAATGAGCAGTTCTTC.

This clonotype turned up a few times. V is TRBV20-1 and J is TRBJ1-6; D gene ambiguous. The CDR3 totals 12 residues. Trimming pared 0 bases from V and 9 bases from J, leaving 6 bases between. Germline values: CDR1 DFQATT, CDR2 SNEGSKA (reference sequence). The CDR3 coding sequence is TGCAGTGCTAGAGATATTGGTTCACCCCTCCACTTT. This codes for CSARDIGSPLHF.